The 28 T cell receptor beta chains given below trace back to one sample, sequenced in a study of vaccination effects on CD4 cells after COVID-19. These receptors have no identified antigens. Peptide-pool stimulation followed by sequencing identified expanded antigen-specific CD4+ clonotypes in the ViraFEST assay. Investigators separated out CD4+ T cells once 9 to 11 days of culture had passed. The study found no prior SARS-CoV-2 infection in the vaccine recipients, who tested negative for nucleocapsid antibodies. TCRdb's copy holds only in-frame clones and misses some; the assay was immunoSEQ multiplex PCR. Among 67,000 or so clones listed, approximately 70% were seen once. The specimen was CD4+ T cells from PBMCs cultured with HCoV-OC43 spike peptides, collected before COVID-19 vaccination. Subset noted: HCoV-OC43 spike overlapping peptide pool stimulation. The receptors shown here come from a human donor who received a COVID-19 vaccine.

The gene calls are TRBV5-1 and TRBJ2-3; the D gene is possibly TRBD2 (6 bases). V dropped 0 bases and J dropped 7 bases, with 15 bases sitting between them. Per the germline V gene, CDR1 is SGHRS and CDR2 is YFSETQ. This CDR3 has 15 residues. The CDR3 loop is CASSLATGDLNTQYF. CDR3 coding DNA: TGCGCCAGCAGCTTGGCCACGGGGGACCTGAATACGCAGTATTTT.

The V and J genes are TRBV5-8 and TRBJ2-7, with 7 bases lining up with TRBD2. J gave up 6 bases and V 3 bases, and 6 bases lay outside the gene matches. This CDR3 has 13 residues. Germline CDR1 SGHTS, CDR2 YDEGEE. The CDR3 region has the DNA TGTGCCAGCAGCTCCTGGGGGGGTCCCGAGCAGTACGTC. Amino acid sequence: CASSSWGGPEQYV.

The rearrangement links TRBV9 to TRBJ1-2; D ambiguous. The germline V gene has CDR1 SGDLS and CDR2 YYNGEE. The CDR3 is made up of 14 amino acids. V lost 0 bases to trimming and J lost 0 bases, with 6 bases between them. CDR3 region: CASSVAVTNYGYTF. In DNA form, the CDR3 reads TGTGCCAGCAGCGTAGCGGTGACTAACTATGGCTACACCTTC. Full variable domain (rest looked up from reference TRBV9 and TRBJ1-2): DSGVTQTPKHLITATGQRVTLRCSPRSGDLSVYWYQQSLDQGLQFLIQYYNGEERAKGNILERFSAQQFPDLHSELNLSSLELGDSALYFCASSVAVTNYGYTFGSGTRLTVV.

This rearrangement joins TRBV19 to TRBJ2-2, with 8 positions matching TRBD2. This CDR3 spans 14 amino acids. Per the germline V gene, CDR1 is LNHDA and CDR2 is SQIVND (reference sequence). Germline trimming cut 7 bases from V and 3 bases from J; bases unmatched to any gene: 4. The CDR3 protein is CASTRTSHTGELFF. CDR3 bases: TGTGCCAGTACTCGGACTAGCCACACCGGGGAGCTGTTTTTT.

V and J are TRBV7-6 and TRBJ1-5; D remains ambiguous. The CDR3 covers 13 residues. Germline assignment: CDR1 SGHVS and CDR2 FNYEAQ. The V and J ends lost 3 bases and 4 bases respectively, with 7 bases between them. CDR3 sequence reads: CASSLQNNQPQHF. In DNA, the CDR3 is TGTGCCAGCAGCTTGCAGAATAATCAGCCCCAGCATTTT.

The rearrangement uses TRBV15 and TRBJ2-2; D is tentatively TRBD1 or TRBD2 (6 bases each). The CDR3 spans 20 residues. V gave up 0 bases and J gave up 1 base, with 21 bases separating them. Germline CDR1 is LNHNV and CDR2 is YYDKDF (reference sequence). CDR3 in DNA: TGTGCCACCAGCAGAGATCGTAGCGGATTAGGGGGGAAGAACACCGGGGAGCTGTTTTTT. Translation: CATSRDRSGLGGKNTGELFF.

CDR3 amino acids: CATSDLQGQGGFTDTQYF. The CDR3 nucleotides read TGTGCCACCAGTGATTTACAAGGACAGGGGGGCTTCACAGATACGCAGTATTTT. This chain links TRBV24-1 with TRBJ2-3; 10 bases are shared with TRBD1. The CDR3 sequence is 18 residues long. The germline V gene encodes CDR1 KGHDR and CDR2 SFDVKD. The junction had 8 bases not matched to a gene; V was cut back by 1 base and J by 2 bases.

This clone was observed a few times. The genes are TRBV5-1 and TRBJ2-7; 10 nucleotides match TRBD1. Germline CDR1 and CDR2: SGHRS and YFSETQ. The CDR3 has 14 residues. J was trimmed by 6 bases and V by 6 bases; bases with no gene match: 9. The CDR3 nucleotides read TGCGCCAGCAAGCCGGACAGGGGGTTTGGCGAGCAGTACGTC. Its protein is CASKPDRGFGEQYV.

The genes are TRBV7-3 and TRBJ1-1, with unresolved D. Trimming removed 5 bases from V and 7 bases from J, with 11 bases in between. CDR1 is SGHTA and CDR2 is FQGTGA in the germline V gene. The CDR3 covers 12 residues. The CDR3 loop is CASSQETGEAFF. In nucleotides, the CDR3 is TGTGCCAGCAGCCAAGAGACGGGTGAAGCTTTCTTT. The whole variable domain, filled in from reference TRBV7-3 and TRBJ1-1, reads GAGVSQTPSNKVTEKGKYVELRCDPISGHTALYWYRQSLGQGPEFLIYFQGTGAADDSGLPNDRFFAVRPEGSVSTLKIQRTERGDSAVYLCASSQETGEAFFGQGTRLTVV.

This clone was found a few times. V usage is TRBV28 and J usage is TRBJ1-6; D is unclear. Germline-derived CDR1 and CDR2 are MDHEN and SYDVKM. The CDR3 runs to 15 residues. With 4 bases removed from V and 9 bases from J, the gap between germline ends came to 16 bases. The CDR3 sequence is CASSSVAVGSSPLHF. In DNA form, the CDR3 reads TGTGCCAGCAGTTCGGTCGCGGTGGGGAGTTCACCCCTCCACTTT.

This chain connects TRBV4-2 to TRBJ1-2, with D tentatively TRBD1 (5 bases). The CDR3 is 14 residues long. The V gene's germline CDR1 is LGHNA and CDR2 YNFKEQ. The V end lost 4 bases, the J end lost 4 bases, and 13 bases lay between the germline ends. The CDR3 reads CASSPEGTFYGYTF. CDR3 DNA sequence: TGTGCCAGCAGCCCGGAGGGGACTTTCTATGGCTACACCTTC.

V is TRBV10-3 and J is TRBJ2-1; 11 positions match TRBD2. Germline CDR1 reads ENHRY; CDR2 reads SYGVKD. Trimming took 5 bases from V and 5 from J; bases not matched to a gene: 8. The length of the CDR3 is 16 residues. CDR3 amino acids: CAISQTGTSGHNEQFF. The CDR3 nucleotides are TGTGCCATCAGTCAAACCGGGACTAGCGGACACAATGAGCAGTTCTTC.

This clone was seen only a few times. V gene TRBV9 combines with J gene TRBJ1-2; tentative D call: TRBD1 (6 bases). Trimming shortened V by 3 bases and J by 2 bases, and 14 bases separated the two germline ends. CDR1 and CDR2 from the germline V gene are SGDLS and YYNGEE. The CDR3 is 15 amino acids. Written as DNA, the CDR3 is TGTGCCAGCAGCGCGTCTTGGGACATAAACTATGGCTACACCTTC. Translation gives CASSASWDINYGYTF.

This chain joins TRBV7-2 and TRBJ1-3, with D unclear. V dropped 0 bases and J dropped 4 bases, with 10 bases sitting between them. The germline V gene has CDR1 SGHTA and CDR2 FQGNSA. The CDR3 has 15 amino acids. CDR3 DNA: TGTGCCAGCAGCTTAGCGCGTCATGCAGGAAACACCATATATTTT. Translated: CASSLARHAGNTIYF.

This chain links TRBV24-1 with TRBJ1-1, with 7 bases that match TRBD1. The trim removed 3 bases at V and 5 bases at J, leaving 5 bases unmatched. Germline V gene lookup returns CDR1 KGHDR and CDR2 SFDVKD. CDR3 length: 14 amino acids. The CDR3 sequence: CATSDNRGETEAFF. The DNA of the CDR3 is TGTGCCACCAGTGATAACAGGGGTGAAACTGAAGCTTTCTTT.

The gene calls are TRBV12-3 or TRBV12-4 and TRBJ2-3; D is ambiguous. The CDR3 extends over 11 amino acids. Trimming shortened V by 10 bases and J by 5 bases, and 10 bases separated the two germline ends. CDR3 bases: TGTGCCACCGGACCCGGAGATACGCAGTATTTT. Its protein product is CATGPGDTQYF.

The CDR3 coding sequence is TGTGCCAGCAGCTTAGACACCTACAATGAGCAGTTCTTC. It specifies CASSLDTYNEQFF. The rearrangement joins TRBV7-3 to TRBJ2-1, with D unclear. Trimming removed 2 bases at V and 2 bases at J, with 4 bases between. Germline CDR1 and CDR2: SGHTA and FQGTGA. There are 13 residues in the CDR3. The whole variable domain, filled in from reference TRBV7-3 and TRBJ2-1, reads GAGVSQTPSNKVTEKGKYVELRCDPISGHTALYWYRQSLGQGPEFLIYFQGTGAADDSGLPNDRFFAVRPEGSVSTLKIQRTERGDSAVYLCASSLDTYNEQFFGPGTRLTVL.

The chain is built from TRBV7-8 and TRBJ2-1; no clear D gene. The CDR3 runs 16 residues. The germline gives CDR1 SGHVS, CDR2 FQNEAQ. V was trimmed by 5 bases and J by 0 bases, leaving 14 bases between them. The CDR3 loop reads CASSRQGRSSYNEQFF. The CDR3 DNA follows: TGTGCCAGCAGCCGACAAGGCCGGAGCTCCTACAATGAGCAGTTCTTC.

The rearrangement links TRBV10-2 to TRBJ2-7, with D possibly TRBD1 on 5 matching bases. Trimming left V 7 bases short and J 4 bases short, with 14 bases between. CDR3 length: 13 residues. CDR1 WSHSY and CDR2 SAAADI come from the germline V gene. DNA for the CDR3: TGCGCCAGCAAGCCCGGACACCTTTACGAGCAGTACGTC. Translating gives CASKPGHLYEQYV.

The chain has TRBV15 and TRBJ2-3; D perhaps matches TRBD1 (5 bases). Germline CDR1 LNHNV, CDR2 YYDKDF (reference sequence). This CDR3 contains 15 residues. Between the trimmed V and J ends, which lost 2 bases and 3 bases, there was a span of 12 bases. CDR3 protein: CATSRLQVRTDTQYF. The CDR3 nucleotides are TGTGCCACCAGCAGACTACAGGTTAGGACAGATACGCAGTATTTT.

About this clone itself: The same CDR3 is also encoded by other DNA sequences in this sample. CDR3: CASSQVDRRSTDTQYF. CDR3 DNA sequence: TGCGCCAGCAGCCAAGTCGACAGGAGAAGCACAGATACGCAGTATTTT. The chain uses TRBV4-1 and TRBJ2-3, with a possible D match to TRBD1 (6 bases). V lost 1 base and J 0 bases, leaving 11 bases between the germline ends. This CDR3 is built from 16 residues. Germline V lookup: CDR1 MGHRA, CDR2 YSYEKL.

This clone turned up a few times. The chain is built from TRBV30 and TRBJ2-3; D could derive from TRBD1 or TRBD2 (5 bases each). Trimming cost V 2 bases and J 8 bases, with 11 bases left between them. The CDR3 extends over 12 amino acids. Germline V gives CDR1 GTSNPN, CDR2 SVGIG (reference sequence). Written as DNA, the CDR3 is TGTGCCTGGAGTACGGGGCTTGTTACGCAGTATTTT. It codes for CAWSTGLVTQYF.

This clone was seen a few times. The V call is TRBV2, the J call TRBJ1-2, with D tentatively TRBD1 (5 bases). The CDR3 contains 16 residues. Germline V gives CDR1 SNHLY, CDR2 FYNNEI. Deletions cut 0 bases from V and 2 bases from J, with 13 bases between. Here the CDR3 DNA reads TGTGCCAGCAGTGAAGCGCTTCAGTGGGGCAACTATGGCTACACCTTC. Its protein product is CASSEALQWGNYGYTF.

V is TRBV4-3 and J is TRBJ1-4, with D hard to call. CDR3 length: 17 amino acids. Trimming cost V 0 bases and J 4 bases, with 15 bases left between them. The V gene's germline CDR1 is LGHNA and CDR2 YSLEER. Here the CDR3 reads CASSQDQMVSVNEKLFF. The CDR3 DNA reads as TGCGCCAGCAGCCAAGATCAAATGGTATCCGTTAATGAAAAACTGTTTTTT.

The chain couples TRBV9 to TRBJ1-2; no firm D call. Trimming left V 6 bases short and J 4 bases short, with 16 bases between. The CDR3 is 14 amino acids. Germline-derived CDR1 and CDR2 are SGDLS and YYNGEE. The CDR3 sequence: CASTPSEGLYGYTF. The CDR3 DNA reads TGTGCCAGCACCCCGTCTGAAGGCCTCTATGGCTACACCTTC.

The rearrangement links TRBV5-1 to TRBJ1-4; D is perhaps TRBD1 (5 bases). Germline CDR1 and CDR2: SGHRS and YFSETQ. V was pared by 5 bases and J by 0 bases, with 14 bases between. The CDR3 totals 16 residues. The CDR3 protein is CASRQTTGTTNEKLFF. The CDR3 DNA follows: TGCGCCAGCAGGCAGACCACAGGAACAACTAATGAAAAACTGTTTTTT. Full variable domain (rest looked up from reference TRBV5-1 and TRBJ1-4): KAGVTQTPRYLIKTRGQQVTLSCSPISGHRSVSWYQQTPGQGLQFLFEYFSETQRNKGNFPGRFSGRQFSNSRSEMNVSTLELGDSALYLCASRQTTGTTNEKLFFGSGTQLSVL.

The V gene is TRBV10-2, the J gene TRBJ1-1, with 7 nucleotides matching TRBD1. This CDR3 has 14 residues. V shed 7 bases and J 1 base; nucleotides not matched to a gene: 6. Germline CDR1 is WSHSY and CDR2 is SAAADI. CDR3 loop: CASIGTVKNTEAFF. The CDR3 region has the DNA TGCGCCAGCATTGGGACAGTTAAGAACACTGAAGCTTTCTTT.

The chain is built from TRBV7-8 and TRBJ1-5; D unclear. This CDR3 is 19 amino acids long. Germline-derived CDR1 and CDR2 are SGHVS and FQNEAQ. Trimming took off 5 bases at V and 6 bases at J, with 29 bases between the two ends. Here the CDR3 DNA reads TGTGCCAGCAGCCGGACCCCATATGGCGCGGCGGTAGAGGGTCAGCCCCAGCATTTT. Translated: CASSRTPYGAAVEGQPQHF.